The entry that follows covers one TCR beta chain sequence. Next came a second PCR, run for about 7 to 12 cycles, which used a sample-barcoded 5' primer along with a J-beta primer mix. The template-switch adaptor was a 5' adaptor with 12 random nucleotides. It tagged each cDNA molecule. TCRdb called the 5' RACE reads again in MiXCR, with one record for every CDR3 protein. This repertoire shows roughly 700,000 distinct CDR3 sequences, 45% to 50% found once; its top ten account for roughly 34%. The sample originates from a study of blood T cells in healthy people across ages. Aged roughly 6 to 100, donors were systemically healthy Caucasians from Russia. Researchers isolated at least 7 million PBMCs per sample. The V segment lost 3 bases and the J segment 15 bases; nucleotides outside the gene matches: 13. This CDR3 has 14 residues. The V gene's germline CDR1 is MDHEN and CDR2 SYDVKM.

Sequences were obtained from blood. V usage is TRBV28 and J usage is TRBJ2-4; 8 bases match TRBD1. The clonotype originates from a woman aged 55-70 years in good health. The CDR3 here is CASSFFPGGESAYF. CDR3 coding DNA: TGTGCCAGCAGTTTTTTCCCAGGGGGCGAATCGGCGTACTTC.